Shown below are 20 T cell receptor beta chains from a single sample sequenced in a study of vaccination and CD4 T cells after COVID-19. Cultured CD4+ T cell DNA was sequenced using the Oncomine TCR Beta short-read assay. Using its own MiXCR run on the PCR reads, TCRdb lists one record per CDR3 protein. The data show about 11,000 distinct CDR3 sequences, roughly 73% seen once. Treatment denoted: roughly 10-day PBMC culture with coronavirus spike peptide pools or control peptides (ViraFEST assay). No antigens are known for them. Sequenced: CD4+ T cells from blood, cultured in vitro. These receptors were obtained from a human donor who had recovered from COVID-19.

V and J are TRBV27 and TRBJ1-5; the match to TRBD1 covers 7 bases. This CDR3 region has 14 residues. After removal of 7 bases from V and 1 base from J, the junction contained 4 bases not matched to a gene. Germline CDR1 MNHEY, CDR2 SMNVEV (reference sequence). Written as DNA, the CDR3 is TGTGCCAGCAAGACGGACAGGAGCAATCAGCCCCAGCATTTT. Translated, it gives CASKTDRSNQPQHF.

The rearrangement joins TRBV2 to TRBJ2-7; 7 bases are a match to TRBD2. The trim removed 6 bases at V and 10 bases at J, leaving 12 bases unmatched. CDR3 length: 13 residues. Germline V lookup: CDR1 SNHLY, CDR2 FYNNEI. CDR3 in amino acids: CASRAPTSWLQYF. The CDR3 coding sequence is TGTGCCAGCAGGGCCCCGACTAGCTGGTTACAGTACTTC.

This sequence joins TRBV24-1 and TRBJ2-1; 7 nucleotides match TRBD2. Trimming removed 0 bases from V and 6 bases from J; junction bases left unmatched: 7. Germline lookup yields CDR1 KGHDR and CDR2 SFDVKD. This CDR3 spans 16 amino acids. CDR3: CATSDLRGRDFNEQFF. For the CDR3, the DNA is TGTGCCACCAGTGATTTGCGGGGGAGGGACTTCAATGAGCAGTTCTTC.

Here the CDR3 reads CASSLYRLSGVLTF. The CDR3 DNA is TGTGCCAGCAGCTTATACCGCCTTAGCGGGGTACTGACTTTC. The genes are TRBV7-2 and TRBJ2-6, with 8 bases fitting TRBD2. Trimming at V came to 2 bases and at J to 16 bases, leaving 10 bases not matched to a gene. CDR1 and CDR2 from the germline V gene are SGHTA and FQGNSA. CDR3 length: 14 residues.

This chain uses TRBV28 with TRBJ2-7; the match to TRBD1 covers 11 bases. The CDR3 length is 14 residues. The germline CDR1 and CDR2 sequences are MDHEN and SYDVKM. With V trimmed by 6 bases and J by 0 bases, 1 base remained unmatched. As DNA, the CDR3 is TGTGCCAGCAGAGGGACAGGGGGCTCCTACGAGCAGTACTTC. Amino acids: CASRGTGGSYEQYF.

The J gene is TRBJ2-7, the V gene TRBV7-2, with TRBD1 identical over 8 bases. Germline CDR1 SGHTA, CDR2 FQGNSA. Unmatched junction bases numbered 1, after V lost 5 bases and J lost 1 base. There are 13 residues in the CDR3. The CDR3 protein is CASSRTGSYEQYF. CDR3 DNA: TGTGCCAGCAGCCGGACAGGGTCCTACGAGCAGTACTTC.

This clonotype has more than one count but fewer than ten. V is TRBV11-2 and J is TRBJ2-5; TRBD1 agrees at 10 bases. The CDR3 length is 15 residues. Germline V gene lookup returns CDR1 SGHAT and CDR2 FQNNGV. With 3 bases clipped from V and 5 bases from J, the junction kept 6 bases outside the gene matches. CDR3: CASSLADRGWETQYF. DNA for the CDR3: TGTGCCAGCAGCTTGGCGGACAGGGGGTGGGAGACCCAGTACTTC.

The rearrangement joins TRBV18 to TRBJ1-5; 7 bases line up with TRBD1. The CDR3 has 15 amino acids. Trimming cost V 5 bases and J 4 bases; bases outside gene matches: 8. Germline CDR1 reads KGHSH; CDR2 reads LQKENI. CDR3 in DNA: TGTGCCAGCTCATCCCAGACAGGGTCGAATCAGCCCCAGCATTTT. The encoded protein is CASSSQTGSNQPQHF.

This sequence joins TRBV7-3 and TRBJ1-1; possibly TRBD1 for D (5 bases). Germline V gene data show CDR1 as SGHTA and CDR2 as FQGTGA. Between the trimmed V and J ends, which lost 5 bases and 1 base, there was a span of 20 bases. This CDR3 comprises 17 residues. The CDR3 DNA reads TGTGCCAGCAGCCCCCGAGGGGTACGGCGGGGGAACACTGAAGCTTTCTTT. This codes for CASSPRGVRRGNTEAFF.

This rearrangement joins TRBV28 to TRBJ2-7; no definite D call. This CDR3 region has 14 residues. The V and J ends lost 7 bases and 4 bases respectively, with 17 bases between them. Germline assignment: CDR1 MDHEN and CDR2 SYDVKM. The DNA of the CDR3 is TGTGCCAGCACCCCACCTCGCCCCCCGTACGAGCAGTACTTC. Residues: CASTPPRPPYEQYF.

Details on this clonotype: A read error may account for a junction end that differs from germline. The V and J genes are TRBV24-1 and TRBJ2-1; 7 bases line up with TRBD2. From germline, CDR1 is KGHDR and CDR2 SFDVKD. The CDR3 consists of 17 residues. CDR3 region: CATSDFGGRSLGNERFF. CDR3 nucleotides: TGTGCCACCAGTGATTTTGGCGGGAGAAGTCTCGGCAATGAGCGGTTCTTC.

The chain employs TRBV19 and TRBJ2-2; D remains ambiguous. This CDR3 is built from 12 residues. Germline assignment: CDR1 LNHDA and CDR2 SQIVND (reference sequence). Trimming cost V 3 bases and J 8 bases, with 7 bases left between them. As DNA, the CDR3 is TGTGCCAGTAGTATCCCCGTTGGGGAGCTGTTTTTT. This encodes CASSIPVGELFF.

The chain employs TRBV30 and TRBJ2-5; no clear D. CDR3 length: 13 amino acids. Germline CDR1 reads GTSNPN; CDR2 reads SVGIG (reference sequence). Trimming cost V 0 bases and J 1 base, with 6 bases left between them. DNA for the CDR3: TGTGCCTGGAGTGTACGGCGCCAAGAGACCCAGTACTTC. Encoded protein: CAWSVRRQETQYF.

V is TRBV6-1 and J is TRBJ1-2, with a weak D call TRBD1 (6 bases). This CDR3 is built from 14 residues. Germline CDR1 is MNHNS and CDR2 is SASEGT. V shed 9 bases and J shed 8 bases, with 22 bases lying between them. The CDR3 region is CASRPGQPPGGYTF. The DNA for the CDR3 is TGTGCCAGTAGACCGGGACAACCTCCTGGGGGCTACACCTTC.

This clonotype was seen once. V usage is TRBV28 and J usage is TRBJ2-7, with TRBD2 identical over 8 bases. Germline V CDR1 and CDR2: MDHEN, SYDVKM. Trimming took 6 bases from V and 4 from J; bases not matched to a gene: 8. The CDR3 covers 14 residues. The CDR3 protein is CASSPGGGGYEQYF. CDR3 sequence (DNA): TGTGCCAGCAGCCCCGGGGGGGGCGGGTACGAGCAGTACTTC.

CDR3 sequence: CATSDSARGVGNQPQHF. CDR3 bases: TGTGCCACCAGTGATTCCGCGCGTGGGGTCGGCAATCAGCCCCAGCATTTT. This rearrangement joins TRBV24-1 to TRBJ1-5; D uncertain. The germline gives CDR1 KGHDR, CDR2 SFDVKD. The CDR3 is 17 residues long. V was cut by 2 bases and J by 2 bases, with 15 bases left in between.

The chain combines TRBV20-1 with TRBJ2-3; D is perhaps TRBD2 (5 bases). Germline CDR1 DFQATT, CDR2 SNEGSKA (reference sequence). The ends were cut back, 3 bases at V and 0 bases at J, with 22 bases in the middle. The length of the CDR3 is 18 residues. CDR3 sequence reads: CSASVPRGKASSTDTQYF. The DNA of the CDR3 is TGCAGTGCTAGCGTCCCACGGGGAAAGGCGTCTAGCACAGATACGCAGTATTTT.

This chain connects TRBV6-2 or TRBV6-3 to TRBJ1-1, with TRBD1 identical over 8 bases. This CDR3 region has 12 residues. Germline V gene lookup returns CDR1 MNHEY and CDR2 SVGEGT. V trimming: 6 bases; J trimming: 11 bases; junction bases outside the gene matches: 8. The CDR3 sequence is CASSHGQGTAFF. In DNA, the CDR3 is TGTGCCAGCAGCCATGGACAGGGAACGGCTTTCTTT.

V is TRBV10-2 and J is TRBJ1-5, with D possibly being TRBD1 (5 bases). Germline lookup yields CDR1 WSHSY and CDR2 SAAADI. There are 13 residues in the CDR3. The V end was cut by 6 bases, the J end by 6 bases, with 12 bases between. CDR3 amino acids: CASSGQGGQPQHF. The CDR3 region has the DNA TGCGCCAGCAGCGGGCAGGGAGGTCAGCCCCAGCATTTT.

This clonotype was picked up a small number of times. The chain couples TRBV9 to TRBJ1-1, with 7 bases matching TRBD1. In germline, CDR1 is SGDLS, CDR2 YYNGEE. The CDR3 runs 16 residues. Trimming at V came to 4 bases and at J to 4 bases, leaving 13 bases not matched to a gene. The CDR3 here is CASSSGQAHYGTEAFF. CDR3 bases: TGTGCCAGCAGCTCCGGACAGGCCCACTACGGCACTGAAGCTTTCTTT. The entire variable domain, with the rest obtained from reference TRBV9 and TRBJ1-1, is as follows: DSGVTQTPKHLITATGQRVTLRCSPRSGDLSVYWYQQSLDQGLQFLIQYYNGEERAKGNILERFSAQQFPDLHSELNLSSLELGDSALYFCASSSGQAHYGTEAFFGQGTRLTVV.